This T cell receptor (beta chain) emerged from a study of T cell clonotyping in hematopoietic cell transplantation. V was cut by 8 bases and J by 5 bases, with 16 bases left in between. This CDR3 has 14 residues. CDR1 is MDHEN and CDR2 is SYDVKM in the germline V gene. As for time point: recipient sample about 28 days before transplant, after cytoreduction. Produced via immunoSEQ multiplex PCR; TCRdb's table is partial and in-frame only. Of more than 40,000 clones in the sample, around 84% were seen once. The starting material was peripheral blood mononuclear cells, obtained before stem cell transplant. The TCR was taken from a man aged 60 to 69 with acute myeloid leukemia. Some clones in this sample may be carry-over from other donors' samples. The chain employs TRBV28 and TRBJ2-1, with D perhaps matching TRBD1 or TRBD2 (5 bases each). The CDR3 nucleotides are TGTGCCAGCCCGAAAACGGTGGGGGACAATGAGCAGTTCTTC. It specifies CASPKTVGDNEQFF.